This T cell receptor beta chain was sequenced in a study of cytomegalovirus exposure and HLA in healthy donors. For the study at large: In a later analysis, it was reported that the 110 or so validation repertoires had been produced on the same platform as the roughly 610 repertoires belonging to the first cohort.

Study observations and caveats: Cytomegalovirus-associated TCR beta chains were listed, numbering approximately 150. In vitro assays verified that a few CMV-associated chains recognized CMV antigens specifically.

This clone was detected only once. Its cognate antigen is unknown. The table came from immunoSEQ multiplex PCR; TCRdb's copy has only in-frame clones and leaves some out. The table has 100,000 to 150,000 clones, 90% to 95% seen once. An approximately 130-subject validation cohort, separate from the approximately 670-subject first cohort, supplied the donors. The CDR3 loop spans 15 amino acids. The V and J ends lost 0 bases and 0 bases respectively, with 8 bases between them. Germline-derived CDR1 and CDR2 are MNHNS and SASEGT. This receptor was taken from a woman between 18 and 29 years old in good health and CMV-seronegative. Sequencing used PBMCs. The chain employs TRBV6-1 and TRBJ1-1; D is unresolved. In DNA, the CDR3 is TGTGCCAGCAGTGAAGCGGGCAGCCTGAACACTGAAGCTTTCTTT. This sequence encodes CASSEAGSLNTEAFF.